The following is a TCR beta chain sequence with its context. Its antigen is currently unknown. The sample contains more than one DNA sequence encoding this CDR3. This entry comes from a study of shared clonotypes between healthy human individuals. Study in general: A donor's plate count was three for CD4 naive and three for CD4 memory; CD8 naive had two and CD8 memory one. Study-level results: Genetic and exposure-history diversity was limited by the small donor number.

Germline V CDR1 and CDR2: SGHRS, YFSETQ. The CDR3 runs to 13 residues. V was trimmed by 0 bases and J by 0 bases, leaving 3 bases between them. An assay was performed, and its level was deep. Across several immunoSEQ plates, the genomic DNA of each subset was split evenly. Assay used: immunoSEQ multiplex PCR; TCRdb lists only in-frame clones, some missing. The data show 1,500,000 or so clones, more than 95% seen once. The V and J genes are TRBV5-1 and TRBJ2-5, with no clear D. The sample comprised naive CD4+ T cells sorted from blood. The subset denotes: CD45RA+ positively selected. The clonotype was recovered from a man aged 25-40 years in good health. CDR3 residues: CASSLVYQETQYF. CDR3 DNA sequence: TGCGCCAGCAGCTTGGTATACCAAGAGACCCAGTACTTC.